The 20 T cell receptor beta chains given below trace back to one sample, sequenced in a study of control samples from healthy donors and cancer patients. TCRdb keeps only in-frame clones here, not all; method: immunoSEQ multiplex PCR. The sample has over 150,000 clones; around 90% are singletons. The source material was blood. These receptors originate from a woman in her forties in good health.

The CDR3 sequence: CASTDRVGEKLFF. The DNA of the CDR3 is TGTGCCAGCACGGACAGGGTGGGTGAAAAACTGTTTTTT. The chain recombines TRBV12-3 or TRBV12-4 with TRBJ1-4; 8 bases match TRBD1. With V trimmed by 7 bases and J by 7 bases, 5 bases remained unmatched. This CDR3 contains 13 residues.

The table lists this clone with a few counts. The chain recombines TRBV28 with TRBJ1-1, with 8 bases that match TRBD1. CDR1 and CDR2 from the germline V gene are MDHEN and SYDVKM. The CDR3 runs 15 residues. V lost 2 bases and J lost 1; bases outside the gene matches: 3. The CDR3, as DNA: TGTGCCAGCAGTTTACCCACAGGGGGGAACACTGAAGCTTTCTTT. Translated: CASSLPTGGNTEAFF. The full variable domain, completed using reference TRBV28 and TRBJ1-1, is DVKVTQSSRYLVKRTGEKVFLECVQDMDHENMFWYRQDPGLGLRLIYFSYDVKMKEKGDIPEGYSVSREKKERFSLILESASTNQTSMYLCASSLPTGGNTEAFFGQGTRLTVV.

This chain links TRBV9 with TRBJ2-1, with D perhaps matching TRBD2 (7 bases). V lost 0 bases and J 3 bases, leaving 19 bases between the germline ends. The CDR3 contains 18 residues. Looked up from germline, CDR1 is SGDLS and CDR2 is YYNGEE. The CDR3 sequence is CASSVEGVGSGYYNEQFF. CDR3 nucleotide sequence: TGTGCCAGCAGCGTAGAGGGGGTAGGTAGCGGGTACTACAATGAGCAGTTCTTC.

V usage is TRBV19 and J usage is TRBJ1-6; 10 bases fit TRBD1. The V segment lost 6 bases and the J segment 6 bases; nucleotides outside the gene matches: 5. Germline loops: CDR1 LNHDA, CDR2 SQIVND (reference sequence). The CDR3 is 15 residues long. The CDR3 nucleotides are TGTGCCAGTAGGCCGAGACAGGGGGCTAATTCACCCCTCCACTTT. Translation gives CASRPRQGANSPLHF.

The rearrangement uses TRBV9 and TRBJ1-1, with D perhaps TRBD1 (5 bases). Germline values: CDR1 SGDLS, CDR2 YYNGEE. The CDR3 is 14 residues long. Trimming shortened V by 3 bases and J by 4 bases, and 13 bases separated the two germline ends. CDR3 sequence (DNA): TGTGCCAGCAGCGCCGGACAAGGGCCCACTGAAGCTTTCTTT. It is translated as CASSAGQGPTEAFF.

This chain links TRBV27 with TRBJ1-2, with a tentative D call TRBD1 (5 bases). CDR3 length: 14 amino acids. Germline CDR1 is MNHEY and CDR2 is SMNVEV (reference sequence). Trimming cost V 5 bases and J 13 bases, with 23 bases left between them. The CDR3 protein is CASSPGTTNLDVTF. DNA of the CDR3: TGTGCCAGCAGTCCCGGGACGACTAACCTAGACGTCACCTTC.

The genes are TRBV6-5 and TRBJ1-5; D is unresolved. Germline CDR1 is MNHEY and CDR2 is SVGAGI. The germline V and J ends were trimmed by 5 bases and 8 bases, with 10 bases remaining between them. This CDR3 spans 12 amino acids. The CDR3 nucleotides are TGTGCCAGCAGTCGACCCGGCGAGCCCCAGCATTTT. Encoded protein: CASSRPGEPQHF.

This chain joins TRBV5-1 and TRBJ2-3; D is perhaps TRBD1 (5 bases). The V end was cut by 2 bases, the J end by 1 base, with 11 bases between. Germline CDR1 is SGHRS and CDR2 is YFSETQ. This CDR3 region has 15 residues. Here the CDR3 reads CASSFGQGGTDTQYF. DNA for the CDR3: TGCGCCAGCAGCTTCGGGCAGGGTGGCACAGATACGCAGTATTTT.

In nucleotides, the CDR3 is TGCGCCAGCAGCTGGGGCCCGGGGTCCACCTTCAATGAGCAGTTCTTC. Translated: CASSWGPGSTFNEQFF. This chain links TRBV5-1 with TRBJ2-1; D may be TRBD1 or TRBD2 (5 bases each). V was clipped by 3 bases and J by 6 bases, with 19 bases between them. Germline lookup yields CDR1 SGHRS and CDR2 YFSETQ. The CDR3 has 16 residues.

This CDR3 is CASSRTNTEAFF. CDR3 sequence (DNA): TGTGCCAGCAGTCGTACGAACACTGAAGCTTTCTTT. The chain carries TRBV6-5 and TRBJ1-1, with D unresolved. The CDR3 is 12 residues long. CDR1 is MNHEY and CDR2 is SVGAGI in the germline V gene. V lost 5 bases and J lost 1, with 5 bases in between.

The rearrangement links TRBV25-1 to TRBJ1-1; a weak D match, TRBD1 (6 bases). Trimming stripped 2 bases from V and 12 bases from J, with 13 bases between. There are 12 residues in the CDR3. Germline CDR1 reads MGHDK; CDR2 reads SYGVNS. The DNA for the CDR3 is TGTGCCAGCAGTGAAAATAGCAGGGGAACTTTCTTT. Residues: CASSENSRGTFF.

This chain connects TRBV7-9 to TRBJ2-3, with D unclear. Looked up from germline, CDR1 is SEHNR and CDR2 is FQNEAQ (reference sequence). The CDR3 loop spans 15 amino acids. V lost 2 bases and J 1 base, leaving 10 bases between the germline ends. This CDR3 reads CASSLYKRGTDTQYF. The CDR3 bases are TGTGCCAGCAGCTTATATAAGCGAGGCACAGATACGCAGTATTTT.

The rearrangement uses TRBV25-1 and TRBJ2-7; D is ambiguous. The CDR3 consists of 13 residues. Trimming pared 2 bases from V and 3 bases from J, leaving 8 bases between. CDR1 MGHDK and CDR2 SYGVNS come from the germline V gene. The CDR3 DNA follows: TGTGCCAGCAGTGAAGGCAGTAACTACGAGCAGTACTTC. It codes for CASSEGSNYEQYF.

This rearrangement joins TRBV6-1 to TRBJ1-2, with a tentative D call TRBD1 (6 bases). V was trimmed by 0 bases and J by 4 bases, leaving 12 bases between them. The CDR3 sequence is 15 residues long. Germline V gene lookup returns CDR1 MNHNS and CDR2 SASEGT. The CDR3 loop reads CASSEAGGLGYGYTF. In DNA form, the CDR3 reads TGTGCCAGCAGTGAAGCCGGGGGCTTGGGCTATGGCTACACCTTC.

The chain couples TRBV2 to TRBJ2-2; 11 nucleotides align to TRBD2. Per the germline V gene, CDR1 is SNHLY and CDR2 is FYNNEI. Trimming removed 6 bases from V and 1 base from J; junction bases left unmatched: 7. The CDR3 is 17 residues long. The CDR3: CASRPVAGGWNTGELFF. CDR3 coding DNA: TGTGCCAGCAGACCCGTAGCGGGGGGGTGGAACACCGGGGAGCTGTTTTTT.

This chain joins TRBV3-1 (or the pseudogene TRBV3-2) and TRBJ2-3; D is possibly TRBD1 (6 bases). This CDR3 has 13 amino acids. The germline V gene encodes CDR1 LGHDT and CDR2 YNNKEL (reference sequence). The ends were cut back, 6 bases at V and 5 bases at J, with 12 bases in the middle. In DNA, the CDR3 is TGTGCCAGCAGTTCCCAAGGGGGAGATACGCAGTATTTT. Amino acids: CASSSQGGDTQYF.

The chain is built from TRBV4-2 and TRBJ1-1, with D uncertain. There are 13 residues in the CDR3. The germline V and J ends were trimmed by 1 base and 4 bases, with 7 bases remaining between them. Germline V gene data show CDR1 as LGHNA and CDR2 as YNFKEQ. Written as DNA, the CDR3 is TGTGCCAGCAGCCAAGCCACGGGCACTGAAGCTTTCTTT. Translated: CASSQATGTEAFF.

This clone was detected only a few times. The chain couples TRBV11-2 to TRBJ1-6; TRBD1 might be the D (6 bases). CDR1 is SGHAT and CDR2 is FQNNGV in the germline V gene. This CDR3 has 15 amino acids. V was cut by 8 bases and J by 3 bases, with 14 bases left in between. CDR3 DNA sequence: TGTGCCAGCTCCGCGGGACAAGGCTATAATTCACCCCTCCACTTT. This encodes CASSAGQGYNSPLHF. Based on the CDR3 plus reference TRBV11-2 and TRBJ1-6, the full variable domain is EAGVAQSPRYKIIEKRQSVAFWCNPISGHATLYWYQQILGQGPKLLIQFQNNGVVDDSQLPKDRFSAERLKGVDSTLKIQPAKLEDSAVYLCASSAGQGYNSPLHFGNGTRLTVT.

This clone was counted once. The gene calls are TRBV3-1 (or the pseudogene TRBV3-2) and TRBJ2-3; tentative D call: TRBD1 (5 bases). Germline V lookup: CDR1 LGHDT, CDR2 YNNKEL (reference sequence). The CDR3 has 13 amino acids. V was pared by 0 bases and J by 8 bases, with 9 bases between. CDR3 amino acids: CASSQDPQGTQYF. CDR3 in DNA: TGTGCCAGCAGCCAAGATCCCCAGGGTACGCAGTATTTT.

This sequence joins TRBV24-1 and TRBJ2-2, with unresolved D. Germline CDR1 reads KGHDR; CDR2 reads SFDVKD. The length of the CDR3 is 16 residues. Trimming shortened V by 3 bases and J by 7 bases, and 17 bases separated the two germline ends. The CDR3 protein is CATSDAGSRGGGELFF. For the CDR3, the DNA is TGTGCCACCAGTGATGCTGGGTCACGAGGTGGCGGGGAGCTGTTTTTT.